Listed below are T cell receptor beta chains from one sample, sequenced in a study of T cell responses to AZD1222 COVID-19 vaccine. The protocol was immunoSEQ multiplex PCR, while the TCRdb copy is restricted to in-frame clones and leaves out a portion. The table has 200,000 to 250,000 clones, 90% to 95% seen once; the top ten hold 0.95% to 1.1%. Sequences were derived from peripheral blood, sampled on day 0 of MenACWY control vaccination. These receptor sequences come from an adult in good health. CDR3s include the opening cysteine and the closing phenylalanine or tryptophan. The size entry is marked missing in some rows and otherwise reads once, few, many or a size class.

v_gene	len	abundance	j_gene	CDR3aa
TRBV6-5	15	NA	TRBJ2-1	CASSYSNRAYNEQFF
TRBV10-3	15	NA	TRBJ1-4	CAISERGGANEKLFF
TRBV5-4	15	NA	TRBJ2-5	CASSLSIAGRETQYF
TRBV3-1/TRBV3-2	13	few	TRBJ2-7	CATQEPDRGEQYF
TRBV11-2	11	NA	TRBJ2-7	CASSHQYEQYF
TRBV6-2/TRBV6-3	14	NA	TRBJ1-2	CASSDRGTVYGYTF
TRBV27	15	NA	TRBJ2-7	CASSSAGTGAYEQYF
TRBV27	13	NA	TRBJ1-2	CASSRDRVYGYTF
TRBV18	15	once	TRBJ1-2	CASSPQGVSNYGYTF
TRBV7-2	16	NA	TRBJ1-5	CASSLAGRSNGQPQHF
TRBV12-3/TRBV12-4	13	once	TRBJ1-3	CASHGVSGNTIYF
TRBV19	11	NA	TRBJ2-4	CASSITNIQYF
TRBV6-2/TRBV6-3	14	NA	TRBJ1-2	CASSYVQGGDGYTF
TRBV7-3	15	NA	TRBJ2-5	CASSSGTGGQETQYF
TRBV5-1	15	NA	TRBJ1-5	CASSPGSARDQPQHF
TRBV10-3	14	few	TRBJ1-3	CAISDRSSGNTIYF
TRBV2	13	few	TRBJ2-5	CASSAVNQETQYF
TRBV6-5	13	NA	TRBJ1-2	CASANYRGLGYTF
TRBV24-1	13	once	TRBJ2-3	CATSDSVGASQYF
TRBV5-1	15	NA	TRBJ2-2	CASSSGQGVTGELFF